The clone carrying this T cell receptor (beta chain) was seen at least ten times. Its antigen is unknown. Germline V gives CDR1 SQVTM, CDR2 ANQGSEA. The V gene lost 8 bases and the J gene lost 2 bases, with 9 bases spanning the gap. This CDR3 has 11 residues. The sample is drawn from a study of blood T cells in healthy people across ages. Overall study findings and caveats: Naive CD4+ cell counts and diversity both ran higher in long-lived than in aged donors. Underestimates were what the diversity estimates from one million T cells were considered to be. Across the age range, TCR beta diversity per million T cells fell in a roughly linear way.

Together with a sample-barcoded 5' primer, a J-beta primer mix was included in a second PCR lasting about 7 to 11 cycles. There were at least 3 million CDR3-containing paired-end reads obtained from each sample. In TCRdb, the 5' RACE reads were re-called with MiXCR into one record per CDR3 protein. The sample includes hundreds of thousands of distinct CDR3 sequences, roughly 20% seen only once; the top ten take roughly 22%. The sequencing input was blood. This chain joins TRBV29-1 and TRBJ2-5, with no clear D. The clonotype originates from a man aged 70-80 years in good health. The CDR3 DNA sequence: TGCAGCACCGGGTTTCAAGAGACCCAGTACTTC. As protein: CSTGFQETQYF.